This T cell receptor (beta chain) was found in a study of cytomegalovirus exposure and HLA in healthy donors. As for the study in general: Earlier work reported roughly 120 million unique TCR beta sequences from about 190 million T cells. Overall study findings and caveats: A missense variant in DCLRE1C was later tied to TCR beta V- and J-gene trimming. Later, TCR association rates were found to vary by HLA locus, highest for DRB1 and lowest for HLA-C. Researchers catalogued about 150 TCR beta chains as cytomegalovirus-associated.

PCR primers comprised 60 Vbeta and 13 Jbeta primers. Generated by immunoSEQ multiplex PCR, the TCRdb table keeps only in-frame clones and is missing some. Its table lists 150,000 to 200,000 clones. V shed 2 bases and J 5 bases; nucleotides not matched to a gene: 8. The CDR3 covers 16 residues. CDR1 and CDR2 from the germline V gene are KGHSH and LQKENI. On this clone: The antigen is unknown.

This rearrangement joins TRBV18 to TRBJ1-3, with 8 bases identical to TRBD1. Sequenced sample: PBMCs. This TCR was recovered from a man younger than 45 in good health and CMV-seronegative. CDR3 in DNA: TGTGCCAGCTCACCAGAGACAGGGGTTCTCAGAAACACCATATATTTT. This gives the protein CASSPETGVLRNTIYF.